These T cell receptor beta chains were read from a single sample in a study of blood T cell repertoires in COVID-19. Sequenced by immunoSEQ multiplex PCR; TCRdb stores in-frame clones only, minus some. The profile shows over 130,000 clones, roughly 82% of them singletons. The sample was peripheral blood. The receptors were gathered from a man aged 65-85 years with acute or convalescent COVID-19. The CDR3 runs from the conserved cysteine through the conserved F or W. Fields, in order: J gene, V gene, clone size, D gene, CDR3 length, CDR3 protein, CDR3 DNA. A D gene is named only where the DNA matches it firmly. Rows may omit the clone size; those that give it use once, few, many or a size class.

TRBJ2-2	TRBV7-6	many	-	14	CASSFRRNTGELFF	TGTGCCAGCAGCTTTAGGAGAAACACCGGGGAGCTGTTTTTT
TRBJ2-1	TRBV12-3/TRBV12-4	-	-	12	CASSDEGHGKLF	TGTGCCAGCAGTGACGAGGGACACGGAAAGCTCTTC
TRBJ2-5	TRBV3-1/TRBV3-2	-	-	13	CASHPSEQETQYF	TGTGCCAGTCACCCCTCTGAGCAAGAGACCCAGTACTTC
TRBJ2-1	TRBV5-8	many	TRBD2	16	CASSSGFWTSTYEQFF	TGTGCCAGCAGCTCCGGGTTTTGGACTAGCACGTATGAGCAGTTCTTC
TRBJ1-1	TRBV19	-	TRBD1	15	CASSTHRGKNTEAFF	TGTGCCAGTAGTACCCACAGGGGTAAGAACACTGAAGCTTTCTTT
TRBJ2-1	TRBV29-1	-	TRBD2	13	CSVEKSGGNEQFF	TGCAGCGTTGAAAAGTCGGGAGGCAATGAGCAGTTCTTC
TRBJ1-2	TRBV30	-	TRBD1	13	CAWSRGQGVGYTF	TGTGCCTGGAGCCGGGGACAGGGGGTAGGCTACACCTTC
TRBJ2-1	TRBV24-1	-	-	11	CATSNSNEQFF	TGTGCCACCAGTAATAGTAATGAGCAGTTCTTC
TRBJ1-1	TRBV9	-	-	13	CASSVNRDTEAFF	TGTGCCAGCAGCGTCAATCGGGACACTGAAGCTTTCTTT
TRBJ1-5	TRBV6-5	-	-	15	CASSSVRGFNQPQHF	TGTGCCAGCAGTTCCGTCAGGGGTTTCAATCAGCCCCAGCATTTT
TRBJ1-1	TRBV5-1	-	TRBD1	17	CASSLEGYRGVNTEAFF	TGCGCCAGCAGCTTGGAGGGGTACAGGGGTGTGAACACTGAAGCTTTCTTT
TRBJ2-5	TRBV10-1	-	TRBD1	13	CASSPGQQETQYF	TGCGCCAGCAGCCCGGGACAGCAAGAGACCCAGTACTTC
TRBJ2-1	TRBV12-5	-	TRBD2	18	CASGLVLIAGGRINEQFF	TGTGCTAGTGGTTTGGTACTTATAGCGGGAGGTCGGATCAATGAGCAGTTCTTC
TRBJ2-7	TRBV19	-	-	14	CASSRRDGSYEQYF	TGTGCCAGTAGTAGGCGGGACGGCAGCTACGAGCAGTACTTC
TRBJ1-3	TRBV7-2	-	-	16	CASSLDSTGYGNTIYF	TGTGCCAGCAGCCTAGACTCGACAGGCTACGGAAACACCATATATTTT
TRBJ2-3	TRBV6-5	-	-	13	CASSPQAADTQYF	TGTGCCAGCAGTCCACAGGCTGCAGATACGCAGTATTTT
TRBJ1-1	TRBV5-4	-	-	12	CASSFVQGEAFF	TGTGCCAGCAGCTTCGTCCAGGGGGAAGCTTTCTTT
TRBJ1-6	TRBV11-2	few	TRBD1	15	CASVQGQGFPSPLHF	TGTGCCAGCGTACAGGGACAGGGGTTTCCTTCACCCCTCCACTTT
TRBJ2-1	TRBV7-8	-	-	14	CASSLTAESSEQFF	TGTGCCAGCAGCCTAACCGCCGAGTCCTCGGAGCAGTTCTTC
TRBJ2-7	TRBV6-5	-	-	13	CASSYDSFYEQYF	TGTGCCAGCAGTTATGACTCGTTTTACGAGCAGTACTTC